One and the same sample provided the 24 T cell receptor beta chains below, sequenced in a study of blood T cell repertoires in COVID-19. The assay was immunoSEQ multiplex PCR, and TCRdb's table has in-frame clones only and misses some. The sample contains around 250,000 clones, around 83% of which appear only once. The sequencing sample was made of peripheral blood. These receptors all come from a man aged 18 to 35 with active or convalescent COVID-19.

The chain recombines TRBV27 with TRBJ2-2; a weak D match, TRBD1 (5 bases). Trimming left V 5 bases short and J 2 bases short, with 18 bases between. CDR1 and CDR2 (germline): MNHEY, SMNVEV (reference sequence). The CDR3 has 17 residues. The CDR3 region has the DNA TGTGCCAGCAGTCAATCTCTGACAGCCATAAACACCGGGGAGCTGTTTTTT. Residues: CASSQSLTAINTGELFF.

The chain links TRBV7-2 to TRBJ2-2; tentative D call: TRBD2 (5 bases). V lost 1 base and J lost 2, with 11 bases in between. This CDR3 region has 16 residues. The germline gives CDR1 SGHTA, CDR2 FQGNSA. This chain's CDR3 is CASSLVGSRNTGELFF. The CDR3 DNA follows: TGTGCCAGCAGCTTAGTTGGGAGCCGCAACACCGGGGAGCTGTTTTTT.

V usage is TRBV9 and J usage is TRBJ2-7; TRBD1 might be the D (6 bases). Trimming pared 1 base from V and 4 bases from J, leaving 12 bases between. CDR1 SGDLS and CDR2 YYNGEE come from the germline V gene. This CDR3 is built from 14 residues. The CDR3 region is CASSVSRGPYEQYF. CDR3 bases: TGTGCCAGCAGCGTATCCAGGGGCCCTTACGAGCAGTACTTC.

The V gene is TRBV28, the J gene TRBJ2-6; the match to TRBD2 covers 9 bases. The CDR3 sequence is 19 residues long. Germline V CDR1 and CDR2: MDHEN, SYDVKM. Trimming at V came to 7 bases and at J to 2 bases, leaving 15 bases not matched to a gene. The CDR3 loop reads CASTAHLAGRLAGANVLTF. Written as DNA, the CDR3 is TGTGCCAGCACTGCCCACCTAGCGGGAAGGCTAGCTGGGGCCAACGTCCTGACTTTC. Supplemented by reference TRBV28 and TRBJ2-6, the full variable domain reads DVKVTQSSRYLVKRTGEKVFLECVQDMDHENMFWYRQDPGLGLRLIYFSYDVKMKEKGDIPEGYSVSREKKERFSLILESASTNQTSMYLCASTAHLAGRLAGANVLTFGAGSRLTVL.

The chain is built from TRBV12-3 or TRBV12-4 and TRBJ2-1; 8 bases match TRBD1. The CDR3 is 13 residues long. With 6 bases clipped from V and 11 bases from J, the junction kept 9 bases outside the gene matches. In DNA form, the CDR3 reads TGTGCCAGCAGGTCCACAGGGGGTGAAAAGCAGTTCTTC. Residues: CASRSTGGEKQFF.

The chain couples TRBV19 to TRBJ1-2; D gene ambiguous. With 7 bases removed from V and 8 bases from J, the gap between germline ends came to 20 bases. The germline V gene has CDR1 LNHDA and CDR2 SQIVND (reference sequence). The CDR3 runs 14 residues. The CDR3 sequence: CASKSTEVSRGYTF. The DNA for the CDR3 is TGTGCCAGTAAGTCAACGGAGGTTTCCCGGGGCTACACCTTC.

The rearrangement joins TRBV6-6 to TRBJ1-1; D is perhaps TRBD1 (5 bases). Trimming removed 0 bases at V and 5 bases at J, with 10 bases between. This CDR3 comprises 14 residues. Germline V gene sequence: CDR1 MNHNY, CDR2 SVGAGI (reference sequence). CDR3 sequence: CASSYSGVRTEAFF. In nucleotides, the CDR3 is TGTGCCAGCAGTTACTCAGGGGTTCGAACTGAAGCTTTCTTT.

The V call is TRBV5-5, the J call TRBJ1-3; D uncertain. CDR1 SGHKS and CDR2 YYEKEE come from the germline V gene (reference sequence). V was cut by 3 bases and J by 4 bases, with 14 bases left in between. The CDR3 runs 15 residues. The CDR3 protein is CASSWPGENGNTIYF. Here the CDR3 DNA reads TGTGCCAGCAGCTGGCCTGGGGAGAACGGAAACACCATATATTTT.

DNA for the CDR3: TGTGCCAGCTCACCAGTGGGACAGGGGGGTGGCAATGAGCAGTTCTTC. Protein sequence: CASSPVGQGGGNEQFF. This rearrangement joins TRBV18 to TRBJ2-1; 11 bases are shared with TRBD1. The germline gives CDR1 KGHSH, CDR2 LQKENI. The junction had 6 bases not matched to a gene; V was cut back by 2 bases and J by 6 bases. This CDR3 has 16 residues.

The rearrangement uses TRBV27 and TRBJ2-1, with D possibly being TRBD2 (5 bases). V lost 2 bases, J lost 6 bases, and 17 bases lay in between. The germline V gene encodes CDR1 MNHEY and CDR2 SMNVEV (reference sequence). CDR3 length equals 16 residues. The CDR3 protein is CASSLDFGVLFNEQFF. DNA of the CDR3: TGTGCCAGCAGTTTAGATTTCGGGGTCCTCTTCAATGAGCAGTTCTTC.

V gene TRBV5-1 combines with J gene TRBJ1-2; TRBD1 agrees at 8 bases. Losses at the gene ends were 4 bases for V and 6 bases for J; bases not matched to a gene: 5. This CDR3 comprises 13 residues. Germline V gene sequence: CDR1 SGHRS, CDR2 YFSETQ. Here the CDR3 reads CASSRVQGDGYTF. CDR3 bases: TGCGCCAGCAGCAGGGTACAGGGGGATGGCTACACCTTC.

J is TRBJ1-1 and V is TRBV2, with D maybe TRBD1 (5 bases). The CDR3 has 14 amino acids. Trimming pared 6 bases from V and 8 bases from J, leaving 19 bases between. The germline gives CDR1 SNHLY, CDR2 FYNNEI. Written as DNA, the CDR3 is TGTGCCAGCAGCAAACAGGTCGCCTCGAAGGAAGCTTTCTTT. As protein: CASSKQVASKEAFF.

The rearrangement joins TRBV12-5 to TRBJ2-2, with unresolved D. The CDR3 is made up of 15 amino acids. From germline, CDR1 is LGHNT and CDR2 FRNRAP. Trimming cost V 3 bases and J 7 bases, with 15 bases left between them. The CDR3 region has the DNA TGTGCTAGTGGTTTACAGACACTTGAAGGCGGGGAGCTGTTTTTT. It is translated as CASGLQTLEGGELFF.

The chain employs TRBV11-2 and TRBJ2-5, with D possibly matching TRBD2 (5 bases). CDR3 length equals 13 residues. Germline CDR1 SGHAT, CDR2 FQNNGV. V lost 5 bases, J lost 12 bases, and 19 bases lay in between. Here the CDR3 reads CASSEGSGTREYF. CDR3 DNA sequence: TGTGCCAGCAGCGAGGGCTCGGGCACAAGGGAGTACTTC.

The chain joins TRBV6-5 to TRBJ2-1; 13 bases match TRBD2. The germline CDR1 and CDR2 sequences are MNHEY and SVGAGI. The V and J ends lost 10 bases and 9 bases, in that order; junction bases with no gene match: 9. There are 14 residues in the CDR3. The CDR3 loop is CATLTSGGFFEQFF. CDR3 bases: TGTGCCACCCTGACTAGCGGGGGGTTTTTTGAGCAGTTCTTC.

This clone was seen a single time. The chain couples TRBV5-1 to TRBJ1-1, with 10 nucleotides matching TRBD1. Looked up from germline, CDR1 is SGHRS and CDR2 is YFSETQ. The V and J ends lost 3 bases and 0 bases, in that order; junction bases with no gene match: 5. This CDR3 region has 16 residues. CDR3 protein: CASSSATGGMNTEAFF. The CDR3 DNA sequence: TGCGCCAGCAGCTCGGCGACAGGGGGCATGAACACTGAAGCTTTCTTT. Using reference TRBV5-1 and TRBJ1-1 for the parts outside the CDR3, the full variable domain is KAGVTQTPRYLIKTRGQQVTLSCSPISGHRSVSWYQQTPGQGLQFLFEYFSETQRNKGNFPGRFSGRQFSNSRSEMNVSTLELGDSALYLCASSSATGGMNTEAFFGQGTRLTVV.

The CDR3 DNA reads TGCGCCAGCATGACAGGGGCAACTAATGAAAAACTGTTTTTT. Encoded protein: CASMTGATNEKLFF. This chain links TRBV5-1 with TRBJ1-4, with 8 bases fitting TRBD1. The CDR3 sequence is 14 residues long. Germline values: CDR1 SGHRS, CDR2 YFSETQ. The ends lost 6 bases at V and 0 bases at J; junction bases unmatched: 1.

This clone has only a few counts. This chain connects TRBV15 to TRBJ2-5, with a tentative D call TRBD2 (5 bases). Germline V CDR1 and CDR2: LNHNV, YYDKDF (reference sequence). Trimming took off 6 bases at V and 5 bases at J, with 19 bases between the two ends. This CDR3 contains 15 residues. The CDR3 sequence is CATSGREYPRETQYF. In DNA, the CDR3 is TGTGCCACCAGTGGCCGGGAATATCCCCGGGAGACCCAGTACTTC.

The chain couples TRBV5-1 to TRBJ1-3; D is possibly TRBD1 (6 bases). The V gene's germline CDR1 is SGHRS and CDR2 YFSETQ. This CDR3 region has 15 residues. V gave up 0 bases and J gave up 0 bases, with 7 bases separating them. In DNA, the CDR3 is TGCGCCAGCAGCTTGGACAGGGCCTCTGGAAACACCATATATTTT. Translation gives CASSLDRASGNTIYF.

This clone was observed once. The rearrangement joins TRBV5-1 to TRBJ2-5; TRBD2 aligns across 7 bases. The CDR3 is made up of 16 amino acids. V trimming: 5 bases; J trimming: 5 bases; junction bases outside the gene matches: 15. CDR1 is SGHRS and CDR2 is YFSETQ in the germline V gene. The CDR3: CASRPGAREWMETQYF. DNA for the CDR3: TGCGCCAGCAGGCCCGGGGCGCGGGAGTGGATGGAGACCCAGTACTTC.

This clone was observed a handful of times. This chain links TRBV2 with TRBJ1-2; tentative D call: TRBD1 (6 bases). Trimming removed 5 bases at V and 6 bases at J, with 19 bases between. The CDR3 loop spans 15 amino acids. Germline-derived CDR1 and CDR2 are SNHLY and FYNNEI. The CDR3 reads CASSRIVRGTNGYTF. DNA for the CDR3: TGTGCCAGCAGTCGCATTGTCAGGGGAACGAATGGCTACACCTTC. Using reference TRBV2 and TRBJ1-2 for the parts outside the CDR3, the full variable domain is EPEVTQTPSHQVTQMGQEVILRCVPISNHLYFYWYRQILGQKVEFLVSFYNNEISEKSEIFDDQFSVERPDGSNFTLKIRSTKLEDSAMYFCASSRIVRGTNGYTFGSGTRLTVV.

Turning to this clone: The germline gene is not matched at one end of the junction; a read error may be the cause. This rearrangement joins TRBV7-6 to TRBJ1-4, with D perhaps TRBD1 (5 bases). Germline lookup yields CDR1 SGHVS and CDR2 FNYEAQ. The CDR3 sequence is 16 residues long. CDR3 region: CTSSLEAGPKNEKLFF. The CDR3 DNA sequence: TGTACCAGCAGCTTAGAGGCAGGGCCAAAAAATGAAAAACTGTTTTTT. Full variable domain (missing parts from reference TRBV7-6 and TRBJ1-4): GAGVSQSPRYKVTKRGQDVALRCDPISGHVSLYWYRQALGQGPEFLTYFNYEAQQDKSGLPNDRFSAERPEGSISTLTIQRTEQRDSAMYRCTSSLEAGPKNEKLFFGSGTQLSVL.

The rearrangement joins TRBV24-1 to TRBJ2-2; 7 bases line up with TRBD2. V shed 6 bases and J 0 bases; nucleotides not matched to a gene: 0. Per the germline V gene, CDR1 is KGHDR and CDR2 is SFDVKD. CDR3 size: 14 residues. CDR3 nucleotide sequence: TGTGCCACCAGTAGCGGGGCGAACACCGGGGAGCTGTTTTTT. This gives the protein CATSSGANTGELFF.

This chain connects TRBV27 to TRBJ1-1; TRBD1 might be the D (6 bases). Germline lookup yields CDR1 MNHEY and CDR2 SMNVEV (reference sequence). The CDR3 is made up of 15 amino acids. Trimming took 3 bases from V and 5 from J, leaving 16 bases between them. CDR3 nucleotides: TGTGCCAGCAGTTTGCAAAGGGGGGGGTGGACTGAAGCTTTCTTT. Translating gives CASSLQRGGWTEAFF.